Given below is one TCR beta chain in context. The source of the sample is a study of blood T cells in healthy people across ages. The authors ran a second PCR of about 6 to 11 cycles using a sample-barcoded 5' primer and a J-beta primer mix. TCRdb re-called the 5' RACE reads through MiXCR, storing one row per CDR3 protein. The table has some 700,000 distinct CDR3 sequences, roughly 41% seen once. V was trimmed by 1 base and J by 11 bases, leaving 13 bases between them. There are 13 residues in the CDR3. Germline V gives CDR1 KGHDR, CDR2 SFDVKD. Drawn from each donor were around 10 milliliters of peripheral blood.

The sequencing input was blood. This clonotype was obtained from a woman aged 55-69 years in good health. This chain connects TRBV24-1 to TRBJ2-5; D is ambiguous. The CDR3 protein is CATSDFRHNEQYF. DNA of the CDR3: TGTGCCACCAGTGATTTCAGGCACAATGAGCAGTACTTC.